This TCR beta chain was sequenced during a study of blood T cells in healthy people across ages. Overall study findings and caveats: Conclusively comparing naive with antigen-experienced cells was impossible with unsorted PBMCs. No one knew whether donors had CMV, which possibly confounded expanded clonotype changes.

Trimming at V came to 2 bases and at J to 4 bases, leaving 1 base not matched to a gene. The CDR3 covers 15 residues. The germline V gene has CDR1 MNHNS and CDR2 SASEGT. This clonotype has just a few counts. Its antigen is unknown. Through a sample-barcoded 5' primer and a J-beta primer mix, a second PCR was run for roughly 6 to 11 cycles. A template-switch adaptor that had 12 random nucleotides put a tag on each cDNA molecule. Paired-end reads containing CDR3 totaled no fewer than 2.5 million for each sample. MiXCR was run by TCRdb on the 5' RACE reads, yielding one entry per CDR3 protein. The sample records more than 650,000 distinct CDR3 sequences, 20% to 25% being singletons.

This chain uses TRBV6-1 with TRBJ2-3, with 12 nucleotides matching TRBD2. The receptor's source is a man between 65 and 80 years old in good health. Specimen: blood. For the CDR3, the DNA is TGTGCCAGCAGTGAACTAGCGGGGGGGCCAGATACGCAGTATTTT. Its translation: CASSELAGGPDTQYF.